The source of this T cell receptor (beta chain) is a study of early T cells in non-severe SARS-CoV-2 infection. CDR1 and CDR2 (germline): SQVTM, ANQGSEA. V was cut by 3 bases and J by 1 base, with 6 bases left in between. The CDR3 extends over 12 amino acids. One entry per CDR3 protein results from TCRdb running MiXCR on the 5' RACE reads. The table shows more than 70,000 distinct CDR3 sequences, with roughly an eighth occurring only once. The study, taken as a whole, reports: Database matching using VDJdb favored anti-spike CD8 responses, with private and CD4 specificities left missing.

This clonotype was seen at least ten times. Its antigen remains unidentified. The material sequenced was whole blood. The chain combines TRBV29-1 with TRBJ1-1; D gene unclear. This receptor was taken from an adult who was a healthcare worker with PCR-confirmed SARS-CoV-2 infection or an uninfected control (not recorded which). CDR3 nucleotides: TGCAGCGTTGACAGGACGAACACTGAAGCTTTCTTT. Protein: CSVDRTNTEAFF.